The entry that follows covers one TCR beta chain sequence. Its cognate antigen is unknown. This sample was included in a study of post-analysis software for immune sequencing data. The trim removed 1 base at V and 8 bases at J, leaving 10 bases unmatched. Germline CDR1 and CDR2: LGHNA and YNFKEQ. The CDR3 consists of 16 residues. Presence of unique molecular identifiers characterized the TCR beta cDNA libraries. TCRdb used MiXCR to reprocess the PCR reads, holding one entry per CDR3 protein. The profile covers some 700,000 distinct CDR3 sequences, with around 64% appearing a single time and approximately 10% taken by the ten largest. Regarding the study as a whole: Five or six TRBV segments, TRBV5-6, TRBV5-1 and TRBV20-1 among them, were found more frequent in patients than controls.

The sequence derives from a girl aged 2 to 9 with multiple sclerosis. What was sequenced was blood. The V and J genes are TRBV4-2 and TRBJ2-1; 8 bases fit TRBD2. CDR3 nucleotide sequence: TGTGCCAGCAGCCAAGCTGGCGAGCGGGAGTGGGATGAGCAGTTCTTC. Translation: CASSQAGEREWDEQFF.